Following are 25 T cell receptor beta chains from one sample sequenced in a study of shared clonotypes between healthy human individuals. Here immunoSEQ multiplex PCR was the method, and the copy in TCRdb shows in-frame clones only, minus some. This sample yields around 2.5 million clones, of which approximately 93% are seen a single time; 0.35% to 0.45% belongs to the top ten. Sequences were obtained from naive CD4+ T cells from PBMCs. Subset reported: CD45RA+ positively selected. The receptor source for this set is a man aged 18 to 29 in good health. Some clones in this sample may be carry-over from other donors' samples.

V gene TRBV4-2 combines with J gene TRBJ2-1; 16 nucleotides match TRBD2. Per the germline V gene, CDR1 is LGHNA and CDR2 is YNFKEQ. The CDR3 contains 18 residues. V lost 4 bases to trimming and J lost 4 bases; unmatched junction nucleotides: 7. CDR3: CASSPLGLAGGKYNEQFF. CDR3 bases: TGTGCCAGCAGCCCACTGGGACTAGCGGGAGGGAAATACAATGAGCAGTTCTTC.

The CDR3 spells CASSSGLGSRRYSGEQYF. Here the CDR3 DNA reads TGTGCCAGCAGCTCCGGTTTAGGCTCTCGGAGGTACTCGGGCGAGCAGTACTTC. The chain uses TRBV7-2 and TRBJ2-7; D is perhaps TRBD2 (5 bases). Trimming pared 4 bases from V and 6 bases from J, leaving 28 bases between. This CDR3 has 18 residues. Germline CDR1 and CDR2: SGHTA and FQGNSA.

This chain links TRBV11-2 with TRBJ1-2; D gene uncertain. Germline assignment: CDR1 SGHAT and CDR2 FQNNGV. This CDR3 is built from 12 residues. The V end was cut by 5 bases, the J end by 0 bases, with 4 bases between. The CDR3 DNA reads TGTGCCAGCAGCCAGACTAACTATGGCTACACCTTC. Amino acids: CASSQTNYGYTF.

The chain joins TRBV5-4 to TRBJ2-1; 10 positions agree with TRBD2. The germline gives CDR1 SGHNT, CDR2 YYREEE (reference sequence). Unmatched junction bases numbered 15, after V lost 0 bases and J lost 9 bases. The CDR3 totals 18 residues. CDR3 residues: CASSLGVKREGRRGEQFF. The CDR3 region has the DNA TGTGCCAGCAGCTTGGGGGTGAAGCGGGAGGGCAGGAGGGGTGAGCAGTTCTTC.

This chain uses TRBV27 with TRBJ2-5; D gene uncertain. Trimming cost V 8 bases and J 5 bases, with 9 bases left between them. The germline CDR1 and CDR2 sequences are MNHEY and SMNVEV (reference sequence). This CDR3 is 11 amino acids long. This CDR3 reads CASGLRETQYF. DNA of the CDR3: TGTGCCAGCGGCCTAAGGGAGACCCAGTACTTC.

About this clone itself: In the same sample, other DNA sequences code for this CDR3. The gene calls are TRBV19 and TRBJ2-7; TRBD2 matches 10 bases. Germline V CDR1 and CDR2: LNHDA, SQIVND (reference sequence). With V trimmed by 3 bases and J by 3 bases, 5 bases remained unmatched. The CDR3 length is 15 residues. DNA for the CDR3: TGTGCCAGTAGTATTGGACTAGCGGAAATCTACGAGCAGTACTTC. Amino acid sequence: CASSIGLAEIYEQYF.

A single count supports this clone. V usage is TRBV19 and J usage is TRBJ1-2, with TRBD1 matching over 9 bases. There are 14 residues in the CDR3. The germline V gene has CDR1 LNHDA and CDR2 SQIVND (reference sequence). Trimming cost V 7 bases and J 4 bases; bases outside gene matches: 7. The CDR3 DNA sequence: TGTGCCAGTACCACCCGGGACAGGGTCTATGGCTACACCTTC. Protein product: CASTTRDRVYGYTF.

This chain uses TRBV29-1 with TRBJ2-1, with 8 bases that match TRBD1. V was clipped by 6 bases and J by 4 bases; unmatched bases: 5. The germline gives CDR1 SQVTM, CDR2 ANQGSEA. The CDR3 is made up of 13 amino acids. The CDR3 spells CSVDRAPYNEQFF. CDR3 DNA sequence: TGCAGCGTGGACAGGGCCCCTTACAATGAGCAGTTCTTC.

This clone was detected only once. This chain links TRBV11-3 with TRBJ1-5; no reliable D call. V lost 8 bases and J lost 4, with 12 bases in between. Germline V CDR1 and CDR2: SGHNT, YENEEA. The CDR3 sequence is 13 residues long. The CDR3 sequence: CASAAGVNQPQHF. CDR3 in DNA: TGTGCCAGCGCCGCAGGAGTAAATCAGCCCCAGCATTTT.

The chain recombines TRBV11-2 with TRBJ1-1; the D gene is possibly TRBD1 (5 bases). Trimming removed 5 bases at V and 1 base at J, with 11 bases between. The germline CDR1 and CDR2 sequences are SGHAT and FQNNGV. The CDR3 contains 14 residues. CDR3 residues: CASSRAGGNTEAFF. CDR3 DNA: TGTGCCAGCAGCCGGGCGGGGGGGAACACTGAAGCTTTCTTT.

The chain recombines TRBV4-3 with TRBJ1-4, with D unresolved. The CDR3 has 16 residues. Trimming shortened V by 3 bases and J by 6 bases, and 17 bases separated the two germline ends. Germline values: CDR1 LGHNA, CDR2 YSLEER. CDR3 amino acids: CASSQGTSVRDEKLFF. The CDR3 nucleotides are TGCGCCAGCAGCCAGGGCACTTCGGTCCGGGATGAAAAACTGTTTTTT.

The chain employs TRBV28 and TRBJ2-7, with TRBD1 matching over 9 bases. The length of the CDR3 is 15 residues. Germline CDR1 reads MDHEN; CDR2 reads SYDVKM. The ends lost 7 bases at V and 1 base at J; junction bases unmatched: 8. The DNA of the CDR3 is TGTGCCAGCAATACAGGGGGCGTGGGGTCCTACGAGCAGTACTTC. Protein product: CASNTGGVGSYEQYF.

As to this clone: The same CDR3 arises from other DNA sequences in this sample as well. J is TRBJ2-7 and V is TRBV14, with D possibly matching TRBD1 (6 bases). This CDR3 has 12 residues. The V end lost 3 bases, the J end lost 3 bases, and 6 bases lay between the germline ends. Germline V gene lookup returns CDR1 SGHDN and CDR2 FVKESK. The CDR3 protein is CASSQDSYEQYF. CDR3 bases: TGTGCCAGCAGCCAGGACAGCTACGAGCAGTACTTC.

The chain uses TRBV28 and TRBJ1-4, with D possibly TRBD1 on 5 matching bases. CDR1 is MDHEN, CDR2 SYDVKM, per germline. V was trimmed by 4 bases and J by 5 bases, leaving 17 bases between them. The CDR3 runs 16 residues. CDR3 region: CASSSPFGTDNEKLFF. The CDR3 nucleotides are TGTGCCAGCAGTTCACCTTTCGGGACGGACAATGAAAAACTGTTTTTT.

In this sample, this clone turned up once. The chain links TRBV6-6 to TRBJ1-1; D remains unclear. Germline V gene sequence: CDR1 MNHNY, CDR2 SVGAGI (reference sequence). The CDR3 runs 13 residues. V was trimmed by 3 bases and J by 5 bases, leaving 10 bases between them. CDR3 DNA: TGTGCCAGCAGTTATCGATCGGTAACTGAAGCTTTCTTT. Protein product: CASSYRSVTEAFF.

The chain recombines TRBV15 with TRBJ1-5; the match to TRBD1 covers 7 bases. Germline CDR1 is LNHNV and CDR2 is YYDKDF (reference sequence). V lost 3 bases to trimming and J lost 4 bases; unmatched junction nucleotides: 3. This CDR3 spans 14 amino acids. The CDR3 here is CATSRGTENQPQHF. The CDR3 nucleotides read TGTGCCACCAGCAGGGGGACAGAGAATCAGCCCCAGCATTTT.

CDR3 nucleotides: TGTGCCAGCTCCTCCCAAGCTAGCGGGAGGGGCACAGATACGCAGTATTTT. As protein: CASSSQASGRGTDTQYF. This rearrangement joins TRBV18 to TRBJ2-3, with TRBD2 matching over 12 bases. Germline lookup yields CDR1 KGHSH and CDR2 LQKENI. This CDR3 contains 17 residues. V was pared by 6 bases and J by 1 base, with 8 bases of the junction left unmatched. Full variable domain (rest looked up from reference TRBV18 and TRBJ2-3): NAGVMQNPRHLVRRRGQEARLRCSPMKGHSHVYWYRQLPEEGLKFMVYLQKENIIDESGMPKERFSAEFPKEGPSILRIQQVVRGDSAAYFCASSSQASGRGTDTQYFGPGTRLTVL.

This clone turned up a few times. This chain links TRBV29-1 with TRBJ1-1; unclear D gene. The V end was cut by 2 bases, the J end by 0 bases, with 7 bases between. In germline, CDR1 is SQVTM, CDR2 ANQGSEA. The CDR3 length is 13 residues. The CDR3 DNA sequence: TGCAGCGTTGAACTCCAAATGAACACTGAAGCTTTCTTT. It encodes CSVELQMNTEAFF.

The chain uses TRBV5-6 and TRBJ1-2, with 7 bases aligning to TRBD1. With 0 bases clipped from V and 1 base from J, the junction kept 6 bases outside the gene matches. Germline values: CDR1 SGHDT, CDR2 YYEEEE. The CDR3 totals 16 residues. The CDR3, as DNA: TGTGCCAGCAGCTTGGACAGGGGAGGGGATAACTATGGCTACACCTTC. The encoded protein is CASSLDRGGDNYGYTF. Full variable domain (remainder filled in from reference TRBV5-6 and TRBJ1-2): DAGVTQSPTHLIKTRGQQVTLRCSPKSGHDTVSWYQQALGQGPQFIFQYYEEEERQRGNFPDRFSGHQFPNYSSELNVNALLLGDSALYLCASSLDRGGDNYGYTFGSGTRLTVV.

The chain recombines TRBV19 with TRBJ1-1; 8 bases are shared with TRBD1. CDR3 length: 17 amino acids. V was clipped by 4 bases and J by 1 base; unmatched bases: 11. Per the germline V gene, CDR1 is LNHDA and CDR2 is SQIVND (reference sequence). The CDR3 region has the DNA TGTGCCAGTAGTAACGAAGTGATCGGACAGGGGAACACTGAAGCTTTCTTT. This sequence encodes CASSNEVIGQGNTEAFF.

The rearrangement joins TRBV6-6 to TRBJ2-7; D tentatively reads TRBD1 or TRBD2 (7 bases each). Germline CDR1 and CDR2: MNHNY and SVGAGI (reference sequence). V lost 6 bases, J lost 2 bases, and 14 bases lay in between. The CDR3 has 14 residues. This CDR3 reads CASRGGDSPYEQYF. The CDR3 nucleotides are TGTGCCAGCAGGGGGGGGGACAGCCCCTACGAGCAGTACTTC.

The CDR3 DNA follows: TGTGCCAGCAGCTTAGCGCAGCGGGTGAACGAGCAGTACTTC. Translated: CASSLAQRVNEQYF. The rearrangement links TRBV7-9 to TRBJ2-7; D is possibly TRBD2 (6 bases). Trimming left V 0 bases short and J 5 bases short, with 11 bases between. CDR1 and CDR2 from the germline V gene are SEHNR and FQNEAQ (reference sequence). The CDR3 covers 14 residues.

This rearrangement joins TRBV7-8 to TRBJ1-5; TRBD1 matches 8 bases. Germline CDR1 and CDR2: SGHVS and FQNEAQ. Trimming at V came to 6 bases and at J to 9 bases, leaving 10 bases not matched to a gene. The CDR3 sequence is 14 residues long. Here the CDR3 DNA reads TGTGCCAGCAGGACGGGACAGGTTAAAAGGCCCCAGCATTTT. Translated: CASRTGQVKRPQHF.

The chain recombines TRBV7-9 with TRBJ2-7, with 7 nucleotides matching TRBD1. V trimming: 4 bases; J trimming: 2 bases; junction bases outside the gene matches: 5. CDR1 SEHNR and CDR2 FQNEAQ come from the germline V gene (reference sequence). The CDR3 runs 14 residues. CDR3 protein: CASSSTGLPYEQYF. The CDR3 DNA sequence: TGTGCCAGCAGCTCGACAGGGTTGCCCTACGAGCAGTACTTC.

In its sample, this clone was seen once. The same CDR3 can be traced to other DNA sequences in this sample. This chain joins TRBV14 and TRBJ2-1; D ambiguous. This CDR3 spans 13 amino acids. Germline V gives CDR1 SGHDN, CDR2 FVKESK. V was cut by 0 bases and J by 4 bases, with 4 bases left in between. CDR3 sequence (DNA): TGTGCCAGCAGCCAAGATAGTTACAATGAGCAGTTCTTC. Translated: CASSQDSYNEQFF.